This T cell receptor (beta chain) was sequenced during a study of OX40 agonist ivuxolimab in advanced cancers. About the investigation overall: Ivuxolimab, which targeted the costimulatory receptor OX40 (CD134), was an agonistic, fully human IgG2 monoclonal antibody. Patients were allowed to have had prior anti-PD-1, anti-PD-L1 or anti-CTLA-4 therapy, and approximately 37% of the dose-escalation patients had been treated with checkpoint inhibitors. Partial responses occurred in three dose-escalation patients, of whom one had hepatocellular carcinoma and two had cutaneous melanoma. In the dose-escalation cohort, around four fifths of patients were male, and the mean age was approximately 60 years, with a range of about 20 to 90. Of the roughly 53 patients in dose escalation, 19 had hepatocellular carcinoma, some 15 had melanoma, 9 had renal cell carcinoma and 9 had head and neck cancer. Intravenous ivuxolimab was administered to patients every 2 weeks at six dose levels: 0.01, 0.1, 0.3, 1.5, 3 and 10 mg/kg. The paper reports the monotherapy dose-escalation portion (N of about 54 patients) of the phase I ivuxolimab trial. Peripheral TCRbeta sequencing aimed to test whether ivuxolimab altered TCR sequence diversity and caused clonal T-cell expansion. Study-wide conclusions, independent of this receptor: At doses of 0.1 to 3.0 mg/kg, clonal expansion of both CD4+ and CD8+ blood T cells was observed from baseline to week 6. Partial responders in the 0.1-3.0 mg/kg groups had among the lowest normalized peripheral clonal expansion, especially among CD8+ T cells. Low levels of normalized T-cell clonal expansion were also seen in some nonresponding patients. The antigen specificity of the clonally expanded peripheral T cells was not determined. On average, CD8+ T cells showed more expanded clones than CD4+ T cells after ivuxolimab.

The CDR3, cysteine through phenylalanine, is 15 amino acids long. Only CDR3 DNA is held: 45 bases, read in frame from base 1. V lost 4 bases and J lost 4 bases, and the count of bases not matched to a germline gene is 8. The germline V gene (reference sequence) supplies CDR1 MNHEY and CDR2 SMNVEV. Patients with a history of autoimmune disease or receiving systemic immunosuppression were excluded from the trial. Peripheral blood for TCR sequencing was collected from all dose cohorts at baseline, on cycle 4 day 1, and on cycle 7 day 1. Samples were obtained from an open-label, multicenter, first-in-human phase I dose-escalation trial of ivuxolimab. Adults with locally advanced or metastatic melanoma, renal cell carcinoma, hepatocellular carcinoma or head and neck squamous cell carcinoma were enrolled in the trial. Before TCR sequencing, CD4+ T cells and CD8+ T cells from peripheral blood were sorted into separate populations.

Genomic DNA was extracted from sorted cells for sequencing of the TCRbeta CDR3 region. The immunoSEQ Assay was used to sequence the TCRbeta CDR3 regions. This is the immuneACCESS table as TCRdb keeps it, with only in-frame sequences that have V and J called. A part of the clones is gone; compared with another copy, unresolved V genes explain less than half, and the rest is unexplained. The sample table shows 75,000 to 90,000 clones, and about 81% are seen once. Together, the top ten hold 7.3% of the sample. On this clone itself: Its antigen is not yet known. No much larger clone is present one base from it, and per-base qualities are unavailable.

This chain joins TRBV27 to TRBJ1-2, with 8 junctional bases fitting TRBD1. The starting material was CD4+ or CD8+ T cells sorted from blood, obtained in a trial of the OX40 agonist ivuxolimab. The sequence was collected from an adult with an advanced solid tumor such as melanoma, head and neck, liver or kidney cancer. The CDR3 amino acid sequence is: CASSSIQGAGYGYTF. The DNA sequence is as follows: TGTGCCAGCAGTTCTATTCAGGGGGCGGGCTATGGCTACACCTTC.